This TCR beta chain came from a study of brain metastases from non-small cell lung cancer. Produced via immunoSEQ multiplex PCR; TCRdb's table is partial and in-frame only. The sample lists 15,000 or so clones, under 85% occurring once. As regards this clone: Its matching antigen is unknown.

Germline assignment: CDR1 GTSNPN and CDR2 SVGIG (reference sequence). Trimming removed 4 bases at V and 1 base at J, with 13 bases between. The CDR3 runs to 14 residues. Study-level results: T-cell infiltration was lower in brain metastases than primaries (P < 0.001).

The chain is built from TRBV30 and TRBJ1-1; possible D gene TRBD1, 5 bases. Sequences were obtained from primary lung tumor tissue. The sequence came from a donor at least 40 years old with non-small cell lung cancer. The chain's CDR3 is CAWMGFGGNTEAFF. CDR3 nucleotides: TGTGCCTGGATGGGTTTTGGGGGGAACACTGAAGCTTTCTTT.